Presented here are 4 T cell receptor beta chains from one specimen sequenced in a study of spatial heterogeneity in lung cancer. TCRdb redid the calling of the 5' RACE reads with MiXCR, one entry per CDR3 protein. The profile shows 80,000 to 95,000 distinct CDR3 sequences, approximately 8.5% of them singletons. Time point here: sample taken at primary tumor resection. In each case, whole RNA from tumor, nontumor lung or frozen PBMC was sequenced unsorted. Source: PBMCs, taken at surgery. Receptor source: a male donor with early-stage non-small cell lung cancer.

At least ten counts were recorded for this clonotype. This chain links TRBV12-3 or TRBV12-4 with TRBJ1-4; D gene unclear. There are 12 residues in the CDR3. Trimming shortened V by 4 bases and J by 5 bases, and 5 bases separated the two germline ends. The CDR3 DNA reads as TGTGCCAGCAGTTCAAGCAATGAAAAACTGTTTTTT. Translating it yields CASSSSNEKLFF.

This chain joins TRBV2 and TRBJ2-5; TRBD2 matches at 10 bases. The CDR3 totals 14 residues. Germline V CDR1 and CDR2: SNHLY, FYNNEI. V lost 5 bases and J lost 1; bases outside the gene matches: 1. The chain's CDR3 is CASSPSGGQETQYF. The CDR3 nucleotides read TGTGCCAGCAGTCCTAGCGGGGGCCAAGAGACCCAGTACTTC.

This clonotype was found a few times. The chain couples TRBV19 to TRBJ1-2; the D gene is possibly TRBD1 (6 bases). V dropped 5 bases and J dropped 7 bases, with 17 bases sitting between them. In germline, CDR1 is LNHDA, CDR2 SQIVND (reference sequence). This CDR3 spans 14 amino acids. CDR3 loop: CASSPQGVTRGYTF. The CDR3 DNA reads TGTGCCAGTAGTCCACAGGGTGTGACACGTGGCTACACCTTC.

This clonotype has ten or more counts. The V gene is TRBV5-5, the J gene TRBJ2-5; D not resolved. Germline lookup yields CDR1 SGHKS and CDR2 YYEKEE (reference sequence). The CDR3 consists of 13 residues. V lost 6 bases, J lost 2 bases, and 11 bases lay in between. The CDR3 DNA reads TGTGCCAGCACCATGACACCTCAAGAGACCCAGTACTTC. As protein: CASTMTPQETQYF.